Listed below are T cell receptor beta chains from one sample, sequenced in a study of blood T cells in healthy people across ages. TCRdb re-called the 5' RACE reads through MiXCR, storing one row per CDR3 protein. The sample lists around 940,000 distinct CDR3 sequences, 51% seen once, with about 20% in the top ten. Specimen: blood. These receptor sequences come from a woman aged 55-70 years in good health. Both conserved end residues are part of each CDR3. Fields, in order: J gene, V gene, clone size, D gene, CDR3 DNA, CDR3 protein. A D gene is named only where the DNA matches it firmly. Clone size is shown for a subset of rows, as once, few, many or a class of expanded clone.

j_gene: TRBJ2-1
v_gene: TRBV6-5
abundance: -
d_gene: TRBD1
CDR3nt: TGTGCCAGCAGTTACGTTGACAGGGGGAATGAGCAGTTCTTC
CDR3aa: CASSYVDRGNEQFF

j_gene: TRBJ2-7
v_gene: TRBV29-1
abundance: -
d_gene: -
CDR3nt: TGCAGCGTTGGTAGGGCTGTCCACGAGCAGTACTTC
CDR3aa: CSVGRAVHEQYF

j_gene: TRBJ2-3
v_gene: TRBV24-1
abundance: -
d_gene: TRBD2
CDR3nt: TGTGCCACCGGTCATGGACTAGCGGGAGAAGGTAACACAGATACGCAGTATTTT
CDR3aa: CATGHGLAGEGNTDTQYF

j_gene: TRBJ2-1
v_gene: TRBV29-1
abundance: few
d_gene: -
CDR3nt: TGCAGCGTTGTGGGCGGACCCTACAATGAGCAGTTCTTC
CDR3aa: CSVVGGPYNEQFF

j_gene: TRBJ2-1
v_gene: TRBV29-1
abundance: -
d_gene: TRBD1
CDR3nt: TGCAGCGTGGACAGGGGTTCCAATGAGCAGTTCTTC
CDR3aa: CSVDRGSNEQFF

j_gene: TRBJ1-2
v_gene: TRBV20-1
abundance: -
d_gene: TRBD1
CDR3nt: TGCAGTGCTAGAGATCTGGCGCCTCCGGGACAGATTCCAGTAAACTATGGCTACACCTTC
CDR3aa: CSARDLAPPGQIPVNYGYTF

j_gene: TRBJ1-1
v_gene: TRBV7-3
abundance: -
d_gene: -
CDR3nt: TGTGCTAGCAGCTCGGCACCAGGGCACACTGAAGCTTTCTTT
CDR3aa: CASSSAPGHTEAFF

j_gene: TRBJ2-2
v_gene: TRBV6-2/TRBV6-3
abundance: -
d_gene: -
CDR3nt: TGTGCCAGCAGTTATTCAGGGGCAGACACCGGGGAGCTGTTTTTT
CDR3aa: CASSYSGADTGELFF

j_gene: TRBJ2-7
v_gene: TRBV29-1
abundance: -
d_gene: -
CDR3nt: TGCAGCGTTGAAGAAGAGGGGTCCTTTGTCGAGCAGTACTTC
CDR3aa: CSVEEEGSFVEQYF

j_gene: TRBJ2-5
v_gene: TRBV20-1
abundance: -
d_gene: -
CDR3nt: TGCAGTGCTAACTCCGGGGAGGCGGGACAAGAGACCCAGTACTTC
CDR3aa: CSANSGEAGQETQYF

j_gene: TRBJ1-4
v_gene: TRBV29-1
abundance: few
d_gene: TRBD1
CDR3nt: TGCAGCGGTGACAGGGGGCCAGTTGAAAAACTGTTTTTT
CDR3aa: CSGDRGPVEKLFF

j_gene: TRBJ2-7
v_gene: TRBV5-1
abundance: few
d_gene: -
CDR3nt: TGCGCCAGCAGCTTCGGGGTAGCGGAGATCTACGAGCAGTACTTC
CDR3aa: CASSFGVAEIYEQYF

j_gene: TRBJ1-5
v_gene: TRBV7-2
abundance: few
d_gene: -
CDR3nt: TGTGCCAGCAGCCCCGGGACATTGAATCAGCCCCAGCATTTT
CDR3aa: CASSPGTLNQPQHF

j_gene: TRBJ2-5
v_gene: TRBV5-1
abundance: -
d_gene: TRBD2
CDR3nt: TGCGCCAGCAGCATGGCGGGACTAGCGGGAGCCGAGACCCAGTACTTC
CDR3aa: CASSMAGLAGAETQYF

j_gene: TRBJ2-7
v_gene: TRBV20-1
abundance: many
d_gene: -
CDR3nt: TGCAGTGCTGGAAACCATTGGGTCCAGGGTGAGCAGTACTTC
CDR3aa: CSAGNHWVQGEQYF

j_gene: TRBJ2-1
v_gene: TRBV27
abundance: few
d_gene: -
CDR3nt: TGTGCCACCCGGGGTGGGGACAATGAGCAGTTCTTC
CDR3aa: CATRGGDNEQFF

j_gene: TRBJ2-4
v_gene: TRBV5-1
abundance: -
d_gene: -
CDR3nt: TGCGCCAGCCCCCGAGGACTAATCTCATGTCGTCCCCTCGGGGCCAAAAACATTCAGTACTTC
CDR3aa: CASPRGLISCRPLGAKNIQYF

j_gene: TRBJ1-5
v_gene: TRBV11-1
abundance: -
d_gene: -
CDR3nt: TGTGCCAGCAGCTTAGTCGCCAATCAGCCCCAGCATTTT
CDR3aa: CASSLVANQPQHF

j_gene: TRBJ2-1
v_gene: TRBV20-1
abundance: -
d_gene: TRBD2
CDR3nt: TGCAGTGCTAGGTCCGGACTAGCGTTTGGTTCCTACAATGAGCAGTTCTTC
CDR3aa: CSARSGLAFGSYNEQFF

j_gene: TRBJ2-7
v_gene: TRBV6-1
abundance: -
d_gene: -
CDR3nt: TGTGCCAGCAGTGACAGGGGAGGGTCCCACGAGCAGTACTTC
CDR3aa: CASSDRGGSHEQYF

j_gene: TRBJ2-7
v_gene: TRBV20-1
abundance: -
d_gene: TRBD1
CDR3nt: TGCAGTGCTAGAGGGGACAGGGCTCCTTACGAGCAGTACTTC
CDR3aa: CSARGDRAPYEQYF

j_gene: TRBJ2-7
v_gene: TRBV5-1
abundance: -
d_gene: -
CDR3nt: TGCGCCAGCAGCGGGGATTGGGACAACTCCTACGAGCAGTACTTC
CDR3aa: CASSGDWDNSYEQYF

j_gene: TRBJ1-5
v_gene: TRBV7-2
abundance: -
d_gene: TRBD1
CDR3nt: TGTGCCAGCAGCCCGTGGACAGGGGATCAGCCCCAGCATTTT
CDR3aa: CASSPWTGDQPQHF

j_gene: TRBJ2-7
v_gene: TRBV4-1
abundance: -
d_gene: TRBD2
CDR3nt: TGCGCCAGCAGCCGGGTCGGGACTAGCGGGAGACCCCACGAGCAGTACTTC
CDR3aa: CASSRVGTSGRPHEQYF

j_gene: TRBJ1-2
v_gene: TRBV12-3/TRBV12-4
abundance: -
d_gene: -
CDR3nt: TGTGCCAGCAGTGTAGCGAGTCGAGCGGGAGGCTACACCTTC
CDR3aa: CASSVASRAGGYTF

j_gene: TRBJ2-7
v_gene: TRBV29-1
abundance: -
d_gene: TRBD1
CDR3nt: TGCAGCGTCTGCCGGGGACAGGGGTCCTACGAGCAGTACTTC
CDR3aa: CSVCRGQGSYEQYF

j_gene: TRBJ2-1
v_gene: TRBV9
abundance: -
d_gene: -
CDR3nt: TGTGCCAGCAGCGTAGAGGCATTTAGCTACAATGAGCAGTTCTTC
CDR3aa: CASSVEAFSYNEQFF

j_gene: TRBJ2-3
v_gene: TRBV11-3
abundance: -
d_gene: -
CDR3nt: TGTGCCAGCACCAGTCCCGGAACAGATACGCAGTATTTT
CDR3aa: CASTSPGTDTQYF

j_gene: TRBJ1-2
v_gene: TRBV29-1
abundance: many
d_gene: -
CDR3nt: TGCAGCGTTCCCCCCGGGGTCGGCTATGGCTACACCTTC
CDR3aa: CSVPPGVGYGYTF

j_gene: TRBJ2-7
v_gene: TRBV6-2/TRBV6-3
abundance: few
d_gene: -
CDR3nt: TGTGCCAGCAATCGGGGGTCCTACTACGAGCAGTACTTC
CDR3aa: CASNRGSYYEQYF

j_gene: TRBJ2-7
v_gene: TRBV29-1
abundance: many
d_gene: TRBD2
CDR3nt: TGCAGCGTTGATTCTAGCGGGACCCACGAGCAGTACTTC
CDR3aa: CSVDSSGTHEQYF

j_gene: TRBJ2-3
v_gene: TRBV7-2
abundance: few
d_gene: -
CDR3nt: TGTGCCAGCAGCTTGGACTGGAGGGCAGATACGCAGTATTTT
CDR3aa: CASSLDWRADTQYF

j_gene: TRBJ1-2
v_gene: TRBV3-1
abundance: -
d_gene: -
CDR3nt: TGTGCCAGCAGCCCAACCGGGGGATCGGACTATGGCTACACCTTC
CDR3aa: CASSPTGGSDYGYTF

j_gene: TRBJ2-1
v_gene: TRBV12-3/TRBV12-4
abundance: -
d_gene: -
CDR3nt: TGTGCCATCGCTCCGGCGGCGAGAGTTAATGAGCAGTTCTTC
CDR3aa: CAIAPAARVNEQFF

j_gene: TRBJ1-4
v_gene: TRBV12-3/TRBV12-4
abundance: -
d_gene: -
CDR3nt: TGTGCCAGCAGTTTTGTGGGGACCGGCGACAAACTGTTTTTT
CDR3aa: CASSFVGTGDKLFF

j_gene: TRBJ2-3
v_gene: TRBV29-1
abundance: few
d_gene: -
CDR3nt: TGCAGCGTTGCGAGGGGAGAGGGGTACACAGATACGCAGTATTTT
CDR3aa: CSVARGEGYTDTQYF

j_gene: TRBJ2-3
v_gene: TRBV30
abundance: -
d_gene: -
CDR3nt: TGTGCCTGGAGGTGGGCTACTAACACAGATACGCAGTATTTT
CDR3aa: CAWRWATNTDTQYF

j_gene: TRBJ1-2
v_gene: TRBV2
abundance: once
d_gene: -
CDR3nt: TGTGCCAGCAGTGAACAGGGTCATGGCTACACCTTC
CDR3aa: CASSEQGHGYTF

j_gene: TRBJ2-5
v_gene: TRBV28
abundance: -
d_gene: -
CDR3nt: TGTGCCAGCAGTTTATCGGGCCCCCCCACAAACAATGAGCAGTACTTC
CDR3aa: CASSLSGPPTNNEQYF